This passage covers 24 T cell receptor beta chains from one sample sequenced in a study of identical twins. TCRdb used MiXCR to reprocess the 5' RACE reads, holding one entry per CDR3 protein. The data hold hundreds of thousands of distinct CDR3 sequences, with approximately 9% observed a single time. These data were also filed under a second study, of yellow fever vaccine responses in identical twins.

Sequenced sample: PBMCs. The receptors here all came from a woman between 18 and 29 years old in good health.

This clonotype was seen at least ten times. The chain employs TRBV9 and TRBJ2-2; 11 bases are a match to TRBD1. V shed 2 bases, J shed 9 bases, and the junction held 0 bases outside the gene matches. Germline V gene data show CDR1 as SGDLS and CDR2 as YYNGEE. CDR3 length: 13 residues. The DNA of the CDR3 is TGTGCCAGCAGCGTGGACAGGGGGCGGGAGCTGTTTTTT. This codes for CASSVDRGRELFF.

This clonotype was seen repeatedly, ten times or more. This chain connects TRBV5-1 to TRBJ2-3, with D unclear. Germline V gene sequence: CDR1 SGHRS, CDR2 YFSETQ. The CDR3 runs to 14 residues. Trimming stripped 0 bases from V and 6 bases from J, with 11 bases between. CDR3 region: CASSLGTGRDTQYF. Written as DNA, the CDR3 is TGCGCCAGCAGCTTGGGTACCGGGCGGGATACGCAGTATTTT.

The rearrangement links TRBV15 to TRBJ2-7, with unresolved D. The length of the CDR3 is 13 residues. CDR1 and CDR2 from the germline V gene are LNHNV and YYDKDF (reference sequence). The ends were cut back, 10 bases at V and 0 bases at J, with 13 bases in the middle. In DNA form, the CDR3 reads TGTGCCATCTCGGCAGGCGTCTCCTACGAGCAGTACTTC. Protein sequence: CAISAGVSYEQYF.

This clonotype has just a few counts. The chain couples TRBV7-9 to TRBJ1-5; possible D gene TRBD1, 5 bases. V dropped 1 base and J dropped 3 bases, with 13 bases sitting between them. This CDR3 spans 16 amino acids. The germline gives CDR1 SEHNR, CDR2 FQNEAQ (reference sequence). In DNA form, the CDR3 reads TGTGCCAGCAGCTTAGGCGGGTTGGGGGACAATCAGCCCCAGCATTTT. Protein product: CASSLGGLGDNQPQHF.

The chain is built from TRBV20-1 and TRBJ2-7; 10 positions match TRBD1. Germline assignment: CDR1 DFQATT and CDR2 SNEGSKA (reference sequence). Trimming at V came to 0 bases and at J to 5 bases, leaving 7 bases not matched to a gene. The length of the CDR3 is 15 residues. The CDR3 here is CSARDPAGTGDEQYF. The CDR3 DNA sequence: TGCAGTGCTAGAGACCCAGCCGGGACAGGGGACGAGCAGTACTTC.

This clonotype was observed a few times. CDR3 DNA sequence: TGTGCCAGCAGTTTGGCGGGCGGGGCAACGAACACTGAAGCTTTCTTT. The encoded protein is CASSLAGGATNTEAFF. The J gene is TRBJ1-1, the V gene TRBV28; maybe TRBD1 (5 bases). This CDR3 is 16 amino acids long. CDR1 and CDR2 (germline): MDHEN, SYDVKM. Trimming cost V 3 bases and J 1 base, with 15 bases left between them.

The rearrangement uses TRBV6-2 or TRBV6-3 and TRBJ2-1, with D tentatively TRBD1 (6 bases). The germline V gene encodes CDR1 MNHEY and CDR2 SVGEGT. CDR3 length: 20 amino acids. The germline V and J ends were trimmed by 3 bases and 4 bases, with 28 bases remaining between them. CDR3 residues: CASSYVTGSETEPYYNEQFF. CDR3 DNA sequence: TGTGCCAGCAGTTATGTGACAGGTTCGGAGACAGAACCTTATTACAATGAGCAGTTCTTC.

This clonotype was counted many times. CDR3: CASSYWDRAREETQYF. The CDR3, as DNA: TGTGCCAGCAGTTACTGGGACAGGGCGCGTGAAGAGACCCAGTACTTC. The rearrangement uses TRBV6-5 and TRBJ2-5, with 9 positions matching TRBD1. V trimming: 1 base; J trimming: 3 bases; junction bases outside the gene matches: 6. Germline V gives CDR1 MNHEY, CDR2 SVGAGI. The CDR3 loop spans 16 amino acids.

The chain joins TRBV7-8 to TRBJ1-6; TRBD1 matches at 8 bases. From germline, CDR1 is SGHVS and CDR2 FQNEAQ. The junction had 7 bases not matched to a gene; V was cut back by 5 bases and J by 7 bases. CDR3 length: 15 residues. The CDR3 reads CASSTRDRKNSPLHF. The CDR3 DNA is TGTGCCAGCAGCACCAGGGACAGGAAAAATTCACCCCTCCACTTT.

The chain carries TRBV29-1 and TRBJ2-4, with no clear D. The V gene's germline CDR1 is SQVTM and CDR2 ANQGSEA. This CDR3 has 11 residues. The V and J ends lost 4 bases and 7 bases respectively, with 8 bases between them. CDR3 protein: CSVAERNIQYF. CDR3 coding DNA: TGCAGCGTTGCTGAAAGGAACATTCAGTACTTC.

This clonotype was counted a single time. The V and J genes are TRBV19 and TRBJ2-3, with D perhaps matching TRBD2 (5 bases). The V gene lost 4 bases and the J gene lost 6 bases, with 14 bases spanning the gap. In germline, CDR1 is LNHDA, CDR2 SQIVND (reference sequence). The CDR3 totals 14 residues. The CDR3 reads CASSSSSADDTQYF. In DNA form, the CDR3 reads TGTGCCAGTAGTAGCTCATCAGCGGATGATACGCAGTATTTT. Variable domain in full (rest from reference TRBV19 and TRBJ2-3): DGGITQSPKYLFRKEGQNVTLSCEQNLNHDAMYWYRQDPGQGLRLIYYSQIVNDFQKGDIAEGYSVSREKKESFPLTVTSAQKNPTAFYLCASSSSSADDTQYFGPGTRLTVL.

This clonotype was recorded a few times. The chain employs TRBV20-1 and TRBJ2-7; D possibly corresponds to TRBD1 (6 bases). The CDR3 consists of 13 residues. Trimming pared 1 base from V and 7 bases from J, leaving 14 bases between. Germline CDR1 is DFQATT and CDR2 is SNEGSKA (reference sequence). This CDR3 is CSARVRGGREQYF. DNA of the CDR3: TGCAGTGCTAGAGTACGAGGGGGTCGGGAGCAGTACTTC.

This clonotype was seen repeatedly, ten times or more. The chain employs TRBV7-3 and TRBJ1-1; D unclear. The length of the CDR3 is 13 residues. V was pared by 1 base and J by 3 bases, with 6 bases between. Germline V gene data show CDR1 as SGHTA and CDR2 as FQGTGA. This CDR3 is CASSLNSHTEAFF. The DNA of the CDR3 is TGTGCCAGCAGCTTAAACAGCCACACTGAAGCTTTCTTT. Based on the CDR3 plus reference TRBV7-3 and TRBJ1-1, the full variable domain is GAGVSQTPSNKVTEKGKYVELRCDPISGHTALYWYRQSLGQGPEFLIYFQGTGAADDSGLPNDRFFAVRPEGSVSTLKIQRTERGDSAVYLCASSLNSHTEAFFGQGTRLTVV.

This rearrangement joins TRBV20-1 to TRBJ2-1; TRBD1 might be the D (6 bases). The CDR3 sequence is 16 residues long. The V gene's germline CDR1 is DFQATT and CDR2 SNEGSKA (reference sequence). With 0 bases removed from V and 7 bases from J, the gap between germline ends came to 19 bases. DNA for the CDR3: TGCAGTGCTAGAGATATTTTACAGGGTGCACTTAATGAGCAGTTCTTC. Translated: CSARDILQGALNEQFF.

V gene TRBV6-1 combines with J gene TRBJ2-7; tentatively, D is TRBD1 (7 bases). Trimming pared 0 bases from V and 4 bases from J, leaving 16 bases between. Germline lookup yields CDR1 MNHNS and CDR2 SASEGT. This CDR3 is built from 16 residues. CDR3: CASSEASGGGGYEQYF. The CDR3 coding sequence is TGTGCCAGCAGTGAAGCCTCTGGAGGGGGCGGTTACGAGCAGTACTTC.

This clonotype was seen a few times. The chain has TRBV10-3 and TRBJ2-7, with 7 bases that match TRBD1. Germline assignment: CDR1 ENHRY and CDR2 SYGVKD. The ends lost 5 bases at V and 4 bases at J; junction bases unmatched: 8. This CDR3 is built from 14 residues. This CDR3 is CAISRQGEGYEQYF. Here the CDR3 DNA reads TGTGCCATCAGTAGGCAGGGGGAAGGGTACGAGCAGTACTTC.

The table lists this clonotype with a few counts. The rearrangement links TRBV18 to TRBJ2-3, with TRBD2 matching over 15 bases. The germline CDR1 and CDR2 sequences are KGHSH and LQKENI. V lost 1 base, J lost 3 bases, and 2 bases stayed unmatched. The CDR3 has 17 residues. The CDR3 sequence is CASSPRTSGGATDTQYF. CDR3 nucleotide sequence: TGTGCCAGCTCACCACGGACTAGCGGGGGGGCGACAGATACGCAGTATTTT.

In this sample, this clonotype turned up a few times. This rearrangement joins TRBV7-8 to TRBJ2-5, with TRBD1 matching over 9 bases. V gave up 1 base and J gave up 7 bases; unmatched junction bases: 10. CDR3 length equals 16 residues. Germline loops: CDR1 SGHVS, CDR2 FQNEAQ. The CDR3, as DNA: TGTGCCAGCAGCTTAGTAGGGACAGGGCTGACGGGGACCCAGTACTTC. Translating gives CASSLVGTGLTGTQYF.

Ten or more counts support this clonotype. Mismatch with germline at one junction end may stem from a read error. The chain uses TRBV7-7 and TRBJ2-5; TRBD2 matches at 14 bases. The germline V gene encodes CDR1 SSHAT and CDR2 FNYEAQ (reference sequence). The CDR3 sequence is 16 residues long. This chain's CDR3 is CASSHGTSGGGETQYF. DNA for the CDR3: TGTGCTAGCAGCCATGGGACTAGCGGGGGTGGGGAGACCCAGTACTTC.

In this sample, this clonotype turned up many times. CDR3: CASGQGNTGELFF. Written as DNA, the CDR3 is TGTGCCAGCGGACAGGGGAACACCGGGGAGCTGTTTTTT. This chain joins TRBV24-1 and TRBJ2-2; 8 positions agree with TRBD1. This CDR3 is built from 13 residues. Germline V gene data show CDR1 as KGHDR and CDR2 as SFDVKD. With 11 bases clipped from V and 1 base from J, the junction kept 2 bases outside the gene matches.

J is TRBJ1-2 and V is TRBV5-1, with 9 positions matching TRBD1. Germline V gene lookup returns CDR1 SGHRS and CDR2 YFSETQ. The CDR3 contains 14 residues. Losses at the gene ends were 4 bases for V and 2 bases for J; bases not matched to a gene: 3. CDR3 in amino acids: CASSGGTGNYGYTF. CDR3 nucleotide sequence: TGCGCCAGCAGCGGCGGGACAGGGAACTATGGCTACACCTTC.

CDR3 sequence reads: CATSRYSDNEQFF. The CDR3 nucleotides are TGTGCCACCAGCAGATATAGCGACAATGAGCAGTTCTTC. The V call is TRBV15, the J call TRBJ2-1; D is perhaps TRBD2 (5 bases). Per germline, CDR1 LNHNV and CDR2 YYDKDF (reference sequence). The CDR3 totals 13 residues. Trimming took off 2 bases at V and 5 bases at J, with 7 bases between the two ends.

This clonotype was seen ten or more times. CDR3 coding DNA: TGTGCCAGCAGCCCCCCCGGGGCCAGCTCCTACGAGCAGTACTTC. Encoded protein: CASSPPGASSYEQYF. The V call is TRBV12-3 or TRBV12-4, the J call TRBJ2-7, with D perhaps being TRBD1 or TRBD2 (5 bases each). Trimming pared 6 bases from V and 0 bases from J, leaving 15 bases between. CDR3 size: 15 residues.

This clonotype was counted many times. The rearrangement uses TRBV11-2 and TRBJ2-7; 7 nucleotides line up with TRBD1. The V gene end was trimmed by 2 bases and the J gene end by 3 bases; junction bases not matched to a gene: 19. The germline V gene has CDR1 SGHAT and CDR2 FQNNGV. The CDR3 is 19 amino acids. The CDR3 reads CASSLKGAGAASQGYEQYF. In DNA, the CDR3 is TGTGCCAGCAGCTTAAAGGGGGCGGGTGCGGCCTCACAAGGCTACGAGCAGTACTTC.